The 25 T cell receptor beta chains reported below all come from one sample, sequenced in a study of blood T cells in healthy people across ages. Then a second PCR, running roughly 7 to 11 cycles, was carried out with a sample-barcoded 5' primer and a J-beta primer mix. A single record per CDR3 protein comes from TCRdb applying MiXCR to the 5' RACE reads. The sample comprises more than 1,000,000 distinct CDR3 sequences, 25% of which are singletons, and about 0.8% rests with the top ten. These same data were also listed under a study on T cells of mothers and their children.

Sequenced sample: blood. Receptor source: a girl aged 2-9 years in good health.

The V and J genes are TRBV6-5 and TRBJ1-5, with D tentatively TRBD1 (6 bases). Trimming stripped 5 bases from V and 6 bases from J, with 17 bases between. Germline loops: CDR1 MNHEY, CDR2 SVGAGI. The CDR3 extends over 15 amino acids. Here the CDR3 reads CASSPTGRGRQPQHF. The CDR3 bases are TGTGCCAGCAGTCCGACAGGCCGGGGACGTCAGCCCCAGCATTTT.

CDR3 loop: CSVTTLGGHTEAFF. CDR3 bases: TGCAGCGTGACCACCCTCGGGGGACACACTGAAGCTTTCTTT. The V call is TRBV29-1, the J call TRBJ1-1; tentative D call: TRBD1 (5 bases). CDR1 and CDR2 from the germline V gene are SQVTM and ANQGSEA. The CDR3 sequence is 14 residues long. Trimming removed 6 bases at V and 3 bases at J, with 17 bases between.

This clonotype was seen only a few times. V usage is TRBV7-2 and J usage is TRBJ1-1, with D unclear. Trimming took 3 bases from V and 0 from J, leaving 14 bases between them. Looked up from germline, CDR1 is SGHTA and CDR2 is FQGNSA. This CDR3 spans 16 amino acids. The CDR3 region has the DNA TGTGCCAGCAGCTTGGGCGTGGGCATGATGAACACTGAAGCTTTCTTT. Translating gives CASSLGVGMMNTEAFF.

The table lists this clonotype with a few counts. The chain uses TRBV29-1 and TRBJ1-1, with D possibly matching TRBD1 (6 bases). Trimming shortened V by 4 bases and J by 5 bases, and 11 bases separated the two germline ends. The CDR3 consists of 12 residues. Germline CDR1 is SQVTM and CDR2 is ANQGSEA. The CDR3 region is CSVAAGETEAFF. The CDR3 DNA sequence: TGCAGCGTTGCAGCAGGGGAAACTGAAGCTTTCTTT.

The rearrangement uses TRBV11-3 and TRBJ1-1; 10 bases agree with TRBD1. This CDR3 spans 12 amino acids. The V gene's germline CDR1 is SGHNT and CDR2 YENEEA. The V gene end was trimmed by 7 bases and the J gene end by 11 bases; junction bases not matched to a gene: 7. In DNA form, the CDR3 reads TGTGCCAGCACTACCGGGACAGGGGAGGCTTTCTTT. This codes for CASTTGTGEAFF.

This clonotype showed up just a few times. The chain uses TRBV5-1 and TRBJ2-1, with TRBD2 identical over 8 bases. The V and J ends lost 5 bases and 1 base, in that order; junction bases with no gene match: 8. Looked up from germline, CDR1 is SGHRS and CDR2 is YFSETQ. CDR3 length: 16 residues. For the CDR3, the DNA is TGCGCCAGCAGGATCGGAAGCGGGAGTTCCTACAATGAGCAGTTCTTC. Its protein product is CASRIGSGSSYNEQFF.

The V call is TRBV20-1, the J call TRBJ2-1, with D possibly being TRBD2 (6 bases). The CDR3 loop spans 10 amino acids. Trimming left V 1 base short and J 14 bases short, with 9 bases between. The germline V gene encodes CDR1 DFQATT and CDR2 SNEGSKA (reference sequence). The CDR3 nucleotides read TGCAGTGCTAGAGGACTAGAAGAGTTCTTC. Amino acids: CSARGLEEFF.

V usage is TRBV7-6 and J usage is TRBJ1-4, with D possibly TRBD1 on 5 matching bases. The germline V gene encodes CDR1 SGHVS and CDR2 FNYEAQ. V was shortened by 7 bases and J by 10 bases, with 22 bases between the two germline ends. The CDR3 loop spans 15 amino acids. Here the CDR3 reads CASTPTGTMEGKLFF. The CDR3 bases are TGTGCCAGCACCCCTACCGGGACTATGGAAGGAAAACTGTTTTTT.

This clonotype occurred many times. The V and J genes are TRBV28 and TRBJ2-1, with D possibly being TRBD2 (6 bases). The closer fit of TRBJ2-7 to the DNA end suggests the J call may be wrong. The CDR3 has 13 residues. Germline CDR1 reads MDHEN; CDR2 reads SYDVKM. The CDR3 DNA reads as TGTGCCAGCAGTTTCGCAGGGAGGTACGAGCAGTACTTC. Translation gives CASSFAGRYEQYF.

CDR3 DNA sequence: TGTGCCAGTAGGCTGGATGATGAAAAACTGTTTTTT. Encoded protein: CASRLDDEKLFF. The V gene is TRBV19, the J gene TRBJ1-4; the D is unclear. The length of the CDR3 is 12 residues. With 6 bases removed from V and 6 bases from J, the gap between germline ends came to 8 bases. Looked up from germline, CDR1 is LNHDA and CDR2 is SQIVND (reference sequence).

Here the CDR3 reads CASSQDYDRVEKLFF. The CDR3 DNA follows: TGCGCCAGCAGCCAAGATTACGACAGGGTTGAAAAACTGTTTTTT. The rearrangement uses TRBV4-3 and TRBJ1-4, with TRBD1 matching 7 bases. Germline V gene data show CDR1 as LGHNA and CDR2 as YSLEER. With V trimmed by 0 bases and J by 7 bases, 5 bases remained unmatched. This CDR3 spans 15 amino acids.

The J gene is TRBJ2-5, the V gene TRBV12-3 or TRBV12-4; D possibly corresponds to TRBD2 (6 bases). V was shortened by 3 bases and J by 0 bases, with 14 bases between the two germline ends. This CDR3 has 16 residues. As DNA, the CDR3 is TGTGCCAGCAGTTTCGGGGGTTCCTCCTACCAAGAGACCCAGTACTTC. This translates into CASSFGGSSYQETQYF.

The chain combines TRBV28 with TRBJ1-4; TRBD1 agrees at 7 bases. With V trimmed by 3 bases and J by 2 bases, 3 bases remained unmatched. The CDR3 length is 15 residues. The germline V gene has CDR1 MDHEN and CDR2 SYDVKM. DNA for the CDR3: TGTGCCAGCAGTTTCGTGGACAGGACTAATGAAAAACTGTTTTTT. Translated, it gives CASSFVDRTNEKLFF.

This clonotype has more than one count but fewer than ten. The junction shows a germline mismatch at one end, possibly a read error. This sequence joins TRBV3-1 and TRBJ2-1; TRBD2 matches 9 bases. This CDR3 has 15 residues. The germline V gene encodes CDR1 LGHDT and CDR2 YNNKEL (reference sequence). CDR3 sequence (DNA): TGTACCAGCAGCCAAGGACTAGCGATTTACAATGAGCAGTTCTTC. It codes for CTSSQGLAIYNEQFF.

J is TRBJ1-2 and V is TRBV7-2, with D tentatively TRBD1 (6 bases). This CDR3 region has 14 residues. The V gene lost 0 bases and the J gene lost 7 bases, with 12 bases spanning the gap. CDR1 is SGHTA and CDR2 is FQGNSA in the germline V gene. CDR3 bases: TGTGCCAGCAGCTTAGCGGGGGGCGCGGGTGGCTACACCTTC. The encoded protein is CASSLAGGAGGYTF.

The rearrangement links TRBV27 to TRBJ2-1; 8 bases fit TRBD2. J was trimmed by 5 bases and V by 5 bases; bases with no gene match: 5. This CDR3 comprises 14 residues. From germline, CDR1 is MNHEY and CDR2 SMNVEV (reference sequence). The chain's CDR3 is CASSTGLGNNEQFF. For the CDR3, the DNA is TGTGCCAGCAGTACGGGACTAGGGAACAATGAGCAGTTCTTC.

This clonotype was seen only a few times. The rearrangement links TRBV6-2 or TRBV6-3 to TRBJ2-5, with D possibly TRBD2 on 5 matching bases. V was pared by 0 bases and J by 5 bases, with 13 bases between. The V gene's germline CDR1 is MNHEY and CDR2 SVGEGT. This CDR3 contains 15 residues. The CDR3 spells CASSYSPFSGETQYF. The CDR3 nucleotides read TGTGCCAGCAGTTACTCCCCCTTTTCGGGGGAGACCCAGTACTTC.

The chain is built from TRBV20-1 and TRBJ2-2, with D maybe TRBD1 (5 bases). The V gene's germline CDR1 is DFQATT and CDR2 SNEGSKA (reference sequence). This CDR3 is built from 14 residues. V was shortened by 0 bases and J by 1 base, with 6 bases between the two germline ends. The CDR3 sequence: CSAREGVNTGELFF. The CDR3 DNA reads as TGCAGTGCTAGAGAAGGGGTGAACACCGGGGAGCTGTTTTTT.

The chain carries TRBV7-9 and TRBJ1-4, with 8 nucleotides matching TRBD1. The CDR3 has 18 residues. Germline loops: CDR1 SEHNR, CDR2 FQNEAQ (reference sequence). V was pared by 5 bases and J by 4 bases, with 15 bases of the junction left unmatched. The CDR3 DNA sequence: TGTGCCAGCAGCCCGCCAGCAGGTCCCGGACAGGGTAATGAAAAACTGTTTTTT. Its protein product is CASSPPAGPGQGNEKLFF. Looking up the rest from reference TRBV7-9 and TRBJ1-4 gives the full variable domain: DTGVSQNPRHKITKRGQNVTFRCDPISEHNRLYWYRQTLGQGPEFLTYFQNEAQLEKSRLLSDRFSAERPKGSFSTLEIQRTEQGDSAMYLCASSPPAGPGQGNEKLFFGSGTQLSVL.

A few counts support this clonotype. The chain has TRBV5-1 and TRBJ1-2; tentative D call: TRBD1 (6 bases). The V end lost 0 bases, the J end lost 4 bases, and 10 bases lay between the germline ends. The CDR3 is made up of 14 amino acids. Germline-derived CDR1 and CDR2 are SGHRS and YFSETQ. As DNA, the CDR3 is TGCGCCAGCAGCTTGGACGGGGGCGGCTATGGCTACACCTTC. Translating gives CASSLDGGGYGYTF.

This clonotype was picked up one time. The chain couples TRBV6-6 to TRBJ1-2, with D tentatively TRBD1 (5 bases). The V end was cut by 0 bases, the J end by 4 bases, with 12 bases between. This CDR3 has 15 residues. In germline, CDR1 is MNHNY, CDR2 SVGAGI (reference sequence). CDR3 bases: TGTGCCAGCAGTTACTCGGGGGAGAACGCCTATGGCTACACCTTC. Protein: CASSYSGENAYGYTF.

Only a few counts were recorded for this clonotype. The gene calls are TRBV6-2 or TRBV6-3 and TRBJ1-1; D not certain. Deletions cut 11 bases from V and 8 bases from J, with 24 bases between. This CDR3 contains 14 residues. Per the germline V gene, CDR1 is MNHEY and CDR2 is SVGEGT. The chain's CDR3 is CAASSPDNTPEAFF. The DNA of the CDR3 is TGTGCCGCCTCGTCCCCAGATAATACCCCCGAAGCTTTCTTT.

The chain links TRBV7-2 to TRBJ1-2, with 7 bases aligning to TRBD1. The CDR3 length is 14 residues. The V gene end was trimmed by 6 bases and the J gene end by 8 bases; junction bases not matched to a gene: 12. The germline CDR1 and CDR2 sequences are SGHTA and FQGNSA. The DNA of the CDR3 is TGTGCCAGCAGGCTTGGGACAGAAGGGGACGGCTACACCTTC. As protein: CASRLGTEGDGYTF.

This clonotype was detected a few times. J is TRBJ2-1 and V is TRBV12-5; 7 bases agree with TRBD2. The CDR3 contains 15 residues. Germline assignment: CDR1 LGHNT and CDR2 FRNRAP. V shed 6 bases and J 0 bases; nucleotides not matched to a gene: 5. The CDR3 loop reads CASGSRDYSYNEQFF. The DNA for the CDR3 is TGTGCTAGTGGGTCACGGGACTACTCCTACAATGAGCAGTTCTTC.

This clonotype was seen a few times. Here the CDR3 DNA reads TGTGCCAGCAGCCCGAGACTAGCGTATCGGGAAGAACAGTACTTC. Translation gives CASSPRLAYREEQYF. The J gene is TRBJ2-7, the V gene TRBV9, with TRBD2 matching 8 bases. With V trimmed by 4 bases and J by 10 bases, 16 bases remained unmatched. This CDR3 comprises 15 residues. In germline, CDR1 is SGDLS, CDR2 YYNGEE.